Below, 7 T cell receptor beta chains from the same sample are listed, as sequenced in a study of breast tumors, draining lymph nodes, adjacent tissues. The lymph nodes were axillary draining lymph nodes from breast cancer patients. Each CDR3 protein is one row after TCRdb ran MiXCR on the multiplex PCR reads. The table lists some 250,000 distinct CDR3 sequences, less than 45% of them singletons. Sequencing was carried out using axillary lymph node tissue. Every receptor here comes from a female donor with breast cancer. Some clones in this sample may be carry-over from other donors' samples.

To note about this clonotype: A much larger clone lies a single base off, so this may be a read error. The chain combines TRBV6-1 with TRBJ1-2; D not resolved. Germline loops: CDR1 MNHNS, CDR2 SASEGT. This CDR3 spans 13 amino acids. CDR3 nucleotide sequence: TGTACCAGCAGTGAAGCAGAAGATTATGGCTACACCTTC. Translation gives CTSSEAEDYGYTF.

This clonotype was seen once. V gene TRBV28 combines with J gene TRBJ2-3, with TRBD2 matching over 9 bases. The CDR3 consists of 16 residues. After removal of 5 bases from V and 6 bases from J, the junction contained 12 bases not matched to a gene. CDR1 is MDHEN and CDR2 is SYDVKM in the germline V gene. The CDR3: CASSAASGTSRDTQYF. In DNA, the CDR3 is TGTGCCAGCAGTGCGGCTAGCGGGACTTCAAGGGATACGCAGTATTTT.

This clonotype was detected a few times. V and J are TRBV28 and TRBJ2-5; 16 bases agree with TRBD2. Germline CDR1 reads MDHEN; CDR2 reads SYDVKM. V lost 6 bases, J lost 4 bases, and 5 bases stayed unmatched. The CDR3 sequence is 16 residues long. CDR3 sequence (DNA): TGTGCCAGCAGGGGGACTAGCGGGAGGGCCGCAGAGACCCAGTACTTC. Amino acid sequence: CASRGTSGRAAETQYF.

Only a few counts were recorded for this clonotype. CDR3 nucleotides: TGTGCCAGCAGCCTGGGACCGTATACAAACATTCAGTACTTC. Translating it yields CASSLGPYTNIQYF. The chain joins TRBV7-2 to TRBJ2-4; either TRBD1 or TRBD2 may fit D (5 bases each). This CDR3 is 14 amino acids long. The germline V gene has CDR1 SGHTA and CDR2 FQGNSA. V lost 5 bases to trimming and J lost 6 bases, with 14 bases between them.

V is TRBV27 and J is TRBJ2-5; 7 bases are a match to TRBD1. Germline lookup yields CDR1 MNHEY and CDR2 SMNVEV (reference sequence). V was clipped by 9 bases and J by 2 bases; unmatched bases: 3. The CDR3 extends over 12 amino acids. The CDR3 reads CARGTEQETQYF. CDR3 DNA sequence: TGTGCCAGGGGGACAGAGCAAGAGACCCAGTACTTC.

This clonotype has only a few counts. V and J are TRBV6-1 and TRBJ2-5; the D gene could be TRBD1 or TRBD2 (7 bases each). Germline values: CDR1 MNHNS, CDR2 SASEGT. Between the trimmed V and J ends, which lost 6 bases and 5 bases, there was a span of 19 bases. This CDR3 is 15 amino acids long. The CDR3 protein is CASSGGRGPRETQYF. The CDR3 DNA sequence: TGTGCCAGCAGCGGGGGGAGGGGGCCGCGGGAGACCCAGTACTTC.

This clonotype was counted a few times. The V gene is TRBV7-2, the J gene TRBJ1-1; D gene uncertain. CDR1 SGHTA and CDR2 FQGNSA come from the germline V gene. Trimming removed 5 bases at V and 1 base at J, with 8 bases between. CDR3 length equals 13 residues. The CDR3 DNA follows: TGTGCCAGCAGCACGCAGGCGAACACTGAAGCTTTCTTT. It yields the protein CASSTQANTEAFF.